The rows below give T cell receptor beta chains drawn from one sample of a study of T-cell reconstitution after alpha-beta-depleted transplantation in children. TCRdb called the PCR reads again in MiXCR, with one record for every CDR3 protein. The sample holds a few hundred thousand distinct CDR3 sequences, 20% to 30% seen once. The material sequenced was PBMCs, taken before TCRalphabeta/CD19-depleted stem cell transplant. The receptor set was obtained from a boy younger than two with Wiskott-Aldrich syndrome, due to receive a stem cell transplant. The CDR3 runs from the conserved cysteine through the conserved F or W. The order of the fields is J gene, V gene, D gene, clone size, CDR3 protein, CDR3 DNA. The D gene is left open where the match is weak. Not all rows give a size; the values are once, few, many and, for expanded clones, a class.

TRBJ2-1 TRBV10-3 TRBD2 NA CAISEVAGGLGEQFF TGTGCCATCAGTGAAGTAGCGGGGGGGTTAGGGGAGCAGTTCTTC
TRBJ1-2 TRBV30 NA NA CAWDPRAGYGYTF TGTGCCTGGGACCCTCGGGCGGGCTATGGCTACACCTTC
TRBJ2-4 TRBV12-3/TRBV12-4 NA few CASSLRRGSQTKNIQYF TGTGCCAGCAGTTTACGGCGGGGCAGCCAAACCAAAAACATTCAGTACTTC
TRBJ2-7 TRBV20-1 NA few CSARDNREYEQYF TGCAGTGCTAGAGATAACAGGGAATACGAGCAGTACTTC
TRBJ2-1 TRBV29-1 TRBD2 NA CSVEGPGGNEQFF TGCAGCGTTGAAGGTCCGGGAGGAAATGAGCAGTTCTTC
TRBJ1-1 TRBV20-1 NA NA CSAREGGKEAFF TGCAGTGCTAGAGAAGGGGGGAAGGAAGCTTTCTTT
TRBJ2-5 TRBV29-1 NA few CSVEDLWVRETQYF TGCAGCGTTGAAGATCTTTGGGTACGGGAGACCCAGTACTTC
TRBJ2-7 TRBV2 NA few CASSERGGVRSYEQYF TGTGCCAGCAGTGAAAGGGGGGGGGTACGGTCCTACGAGCAGTACTTC
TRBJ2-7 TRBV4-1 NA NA CASSQVETDAHEQYF TGCGCCAGCAGCCAAGTCGAGACGGACGCCCACGAGCAGTACTTC
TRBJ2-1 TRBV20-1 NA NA CSASIRRSSLYNEQFF TGCAGTGCTAGTATTCGGCGGAGCTCACTCTACAATGAGCAGTTCTTC
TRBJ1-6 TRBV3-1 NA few CASSQVATSYNSPLHF TGTGCCAGCAGCCAAGTGGCCACGAGCTATAATTCACCCCTCCACTTT
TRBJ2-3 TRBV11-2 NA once CASSLVGQGIDTQYF TGTGCCAGCAGCTTAGTCGGCCAGGGTATAGATACGCAGTATTTT
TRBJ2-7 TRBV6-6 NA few CASSYQRNYEQYF TGTGCCAGCAGTTACCAGAGGAATTACGAGCAGTACTTC
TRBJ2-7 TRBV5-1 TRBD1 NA CASSLEPGQGHNEQYF TGCGCCAGCAGCTTGGAGCCGGGACAGGGTCATAACGAGCAGTACTTC
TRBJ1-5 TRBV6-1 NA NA CASSRLGGNQPQHF TGTGCCAGCAGCCGCTTAGGAGGAAATCAGCCCCAGCATTTT
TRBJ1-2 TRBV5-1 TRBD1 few CASSSDRDGYTF TGCGCCAGCAGCTCCGACAGGGATGGCTACACCTTC
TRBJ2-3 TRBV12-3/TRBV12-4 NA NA CASSLGREWADTQYF TGTGCCAGCAGTTTGGGACGGGAGTGGGCAGATACGCAGTATTTT
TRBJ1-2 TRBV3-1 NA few CASSHLWGASDGYTF TGTGCCAGCAGCCACCTTTGGGGGGCGTCTGATGGCTACACCTTC
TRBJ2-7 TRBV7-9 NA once CASSVNSGPYYEQYF TGTGCCAGCAGCGTCAACAGCGGCCCCTACTACGAGCAGTACTTC
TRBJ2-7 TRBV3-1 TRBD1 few CASSQDRTGLGEQYF TGTGCCAGCAGCCAGGATCGGACAGGTCTGGGCGAGCAGTACTTC
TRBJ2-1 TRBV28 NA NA CASSLSGGAYNEQFF TGTGCCAGCAGTTTATCCGGGGGAGCCTACAATGAGCAGTTCTTC
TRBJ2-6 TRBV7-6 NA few CASSLATGPSRSGANVLTF TGTGCCAGCAGCTTGGCTACAGGGCCCTCGCGCTCTGGGGCCAACGTCCTGACTTTC
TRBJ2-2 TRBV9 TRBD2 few CASSVASGLAGTGELFF TGTGCCAGCAGCGTAGCTAGCGGACTAGCGGGAACCGGGGAGCTGTTTTTT
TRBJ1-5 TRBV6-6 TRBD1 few CASRIQGDQPQHF TGTGCCAGCAGGATACAGGGGGATCAGCCCCAGCATTTT
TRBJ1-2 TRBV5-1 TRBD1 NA CASSHSGTGSIYGYTF TGCGCCAGCAGCCATTCCGGGACAGGGAGCATCTATGGCTACACCTTC
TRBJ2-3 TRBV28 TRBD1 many CASSTGGTDTQYF TGTGCCAGCAGTACAGGGGGCACAGATACGCAGTATTTT
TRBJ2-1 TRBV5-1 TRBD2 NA CASRRLAGANEQFF TGCGCCAGCAGGCGACTAGCGGGAGCCAATGAGCAGTTCTTC
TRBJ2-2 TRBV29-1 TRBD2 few CSVLGDSGRIQVGELFF TGCAGCGTCTTAGGAGATAGCGGGAGGATTCAGGTCGGGGAGCTGTTTTTT
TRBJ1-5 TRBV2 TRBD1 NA CASRWDRDQPQHF TGTGCCAGCAGATGGGACAGGGACCAGCCCCAGCATTTT
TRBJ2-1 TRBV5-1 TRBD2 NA CASRGMPGTSGYNEQFF TGCGCCAGCAGGGGCATGCCGGGTACTAGCGGCTACAATGAGCAGTTCTTC
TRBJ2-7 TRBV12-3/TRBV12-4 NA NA CASSTREAEQYF TGTGCCAGCAGCACTAGAGAGGCCGAGCAGTACTTC
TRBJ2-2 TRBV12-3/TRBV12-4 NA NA CASSSQGGGWTGELFF TGTGCCAGCAGTTCCCAAGGGGGTGGTTGGACCGGGGAGCTGTTTTTT
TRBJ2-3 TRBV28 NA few CASSFRPGREDTQYF TGTGCCAGCAGTTTTCGGCCAGGGCGCGAAGATACGCAGTATTTT
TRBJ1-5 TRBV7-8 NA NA CASSLASGSNNQPQHF TGTGCCAGCAGCTTAGCGAGTGGGAGTAACAATCAGCCCCAGCATTTT
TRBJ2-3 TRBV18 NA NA CASSLRQDTDTQYF TGTGCCAGCTCACTCAGACAAGACACAGATACGCAGTATTTT
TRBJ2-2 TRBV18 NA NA CASSPRVVGASGELFF TGTGCCAGCTCACCACGAGTGGTTGGGGCTTCCGGGGAGCTGTTTTTT
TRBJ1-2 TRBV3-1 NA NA CASSRQAGANYGYTF TGTGCCAGCAGCCGACAGGCGGGAGCTAACTATGGCTACACCTTC
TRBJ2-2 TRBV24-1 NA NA CATSEGAATGELFF TGTGCCACCAGTGAAGGGGCCGCCACCGGGGAGCTGTTTTTT
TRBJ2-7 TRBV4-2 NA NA CASRVGGGPSEQYF TGTGCCAGCAGAGTAGGGGGAGGGCCCAGCGAGCAGTACTTC
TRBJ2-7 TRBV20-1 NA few CSASHTYSYEQYF TGCAGTGCTAGTCACACCTATTCCTACGAGCAGTACTTC
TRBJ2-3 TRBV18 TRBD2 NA CASSAPGLAGDTQYF TGTGCCAGCTCAGCGCCGGGGCTAGCGGGAGATACGCAGTATTTT
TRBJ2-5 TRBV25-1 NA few CASSENRRGETQYF TGTGCCAGCAGTGAAAACCGCCGGGGGGAGACCCAGTACTTC
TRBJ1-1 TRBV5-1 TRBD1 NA CASSFGRDRTEAFF TGCGCCAGCAGCTTTGGCAGGGACAGGACTGAAGCTTTCTTT
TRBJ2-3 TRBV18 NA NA CASSPDYSSTDTQYF TGTGCCAGCTCACCGGACTATTCTAGCACAGATACGCAGTATTTT
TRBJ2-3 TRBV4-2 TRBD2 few CASSQGGTSGSTDTQYF TGTGCCAGCAGCCAAGGCGGGACTAGCGGGAGTACAGATACGCAGTATTTT
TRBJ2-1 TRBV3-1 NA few CASSPDNSYNEQFF TGTGCCAGCAGCCCGGACAACTCCTACAATGAGCAGTTCTTC
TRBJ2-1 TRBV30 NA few CAWRGIGFDVYEQFF TGTGCCTGGAGAGGTATAGGGTTCGACGTCTATGAGCAGTTCTTC
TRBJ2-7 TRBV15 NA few CATSGLQDRDEQYF TGTGCCACCAGCGGACTCCAGGATAGGGACGAGCAGTACTTC
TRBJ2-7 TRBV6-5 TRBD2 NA CASSLGLAGIQEQYF TGTGCCAGCAGTTTGGGACTAGCGGGGATTCAAGAGCAGTACTTC